This TCR beta chain was found in a study of blood T cell repertoires in COVID-19. The repertoire was sequenced with immunoSEQ multiplex PCR; TCRdb's copy has only in-frame clones and lacks some. The table lists under 120,000 clones, 65% to 75% of them singletons, with roughly 6.2% in the top ten. This CDR3 has 15 amino acids. Germline V gene lookup returns CDR1 SGDLS and CDR2 YYNGEE. Trimming took off 0 bases at V and 4 bases at J, with 12 bases between the two ends. The sequenced material came from peripheral blood. The genes are TRBV9 and TRBJ2-3; the D gene is possibly TRBD2 (6 bases). This clonotype was obtained from a man aged 80 or over with acute or convalescent COVID-19. CDR3 in amino acids: CASSVGGVGPDTQYF. The CDR3 coding sequence is TGTGCCAGCAGCGTAGGCGGGGTCGGCCCAGATACGCAGTATTTT.